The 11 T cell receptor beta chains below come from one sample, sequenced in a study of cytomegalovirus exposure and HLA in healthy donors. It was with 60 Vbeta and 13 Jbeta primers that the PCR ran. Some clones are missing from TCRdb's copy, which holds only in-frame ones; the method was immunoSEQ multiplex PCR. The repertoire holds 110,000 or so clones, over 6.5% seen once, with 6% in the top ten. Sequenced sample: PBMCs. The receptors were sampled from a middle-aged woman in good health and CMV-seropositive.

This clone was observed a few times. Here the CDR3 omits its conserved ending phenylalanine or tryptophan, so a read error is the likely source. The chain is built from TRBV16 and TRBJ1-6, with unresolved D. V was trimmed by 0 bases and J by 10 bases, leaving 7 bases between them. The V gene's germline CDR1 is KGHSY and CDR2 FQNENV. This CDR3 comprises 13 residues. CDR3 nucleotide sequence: TGTGCCAGCAGCCAATCGGCCGTCTCACCCCTCCACGTT. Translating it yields CASSQSAVSPLHV.

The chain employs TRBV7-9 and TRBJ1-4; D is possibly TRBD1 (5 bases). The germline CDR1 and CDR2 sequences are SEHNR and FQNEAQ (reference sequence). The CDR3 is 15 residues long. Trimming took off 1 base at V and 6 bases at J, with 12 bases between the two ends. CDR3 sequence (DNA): TGTGCCAGCAGCTTAGGTGGATTAGGGGATGAAAAACTGTTTTTT. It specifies CASSLGGLGDEKLFF.

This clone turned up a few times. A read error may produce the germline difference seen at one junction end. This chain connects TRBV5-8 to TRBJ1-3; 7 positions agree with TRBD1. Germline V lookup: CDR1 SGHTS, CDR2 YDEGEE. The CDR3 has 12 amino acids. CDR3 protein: CASSFGTAGEEF. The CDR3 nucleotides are TGTGCCAGCAGCTTTGGGACAGCCGGCGAGGAGTTT.

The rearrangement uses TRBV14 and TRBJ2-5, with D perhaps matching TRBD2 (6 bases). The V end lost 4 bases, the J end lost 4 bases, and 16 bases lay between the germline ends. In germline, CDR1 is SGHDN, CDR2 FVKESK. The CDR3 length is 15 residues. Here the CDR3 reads CASSPGLPTVETQYF. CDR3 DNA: TGTGCCAGCAGCCCGGGACTTCCGACGGTAGAGACCCAGTACTTC.

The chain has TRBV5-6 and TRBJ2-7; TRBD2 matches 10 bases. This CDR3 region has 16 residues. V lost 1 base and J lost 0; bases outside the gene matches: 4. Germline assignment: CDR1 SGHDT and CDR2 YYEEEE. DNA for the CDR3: TGTGCCAGCAGCTTGATGTCTAGCGGGAGCTCCTACGAGCAGTACTTC. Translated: CASSLMSSGSSYEQYF. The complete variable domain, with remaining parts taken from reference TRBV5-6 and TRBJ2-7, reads DAGVTQSPTHLIKTRGQQVTLRCSPKSGHDTVSWYQQALGQGPQFIFQYYEEEERQRGNFPDRFSGHQFPNYSSELNVNALLLGDSALYLCASSLMSSGSSYEQYFGPGTRLTVT.

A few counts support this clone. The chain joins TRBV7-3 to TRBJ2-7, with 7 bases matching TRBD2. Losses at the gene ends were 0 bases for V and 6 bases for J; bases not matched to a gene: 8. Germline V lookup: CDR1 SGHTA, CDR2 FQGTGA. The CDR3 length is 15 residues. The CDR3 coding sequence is TGTGCCAGCAGCTTAACCGGGGGGACGGCCGGCGAGCAGTACTTC. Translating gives CASSLTGGTAGEQYF.

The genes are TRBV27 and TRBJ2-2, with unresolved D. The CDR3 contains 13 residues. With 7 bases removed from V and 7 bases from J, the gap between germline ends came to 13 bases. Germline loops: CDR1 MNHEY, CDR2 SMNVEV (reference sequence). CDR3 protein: CASISPVGGELFF. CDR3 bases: TGTGCCAGCATCTCTCCCGTCGGCGGGGAGCTGTTTTTT.

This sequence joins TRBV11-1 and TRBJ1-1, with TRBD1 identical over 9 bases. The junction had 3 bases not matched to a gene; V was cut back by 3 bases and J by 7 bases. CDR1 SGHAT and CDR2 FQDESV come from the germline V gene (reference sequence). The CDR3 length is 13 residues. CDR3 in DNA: TGTGCCAGCAGCTTGGGACAGGGAATTGAAGCTTTCTTT. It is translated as CASSLGQGIEAFF.

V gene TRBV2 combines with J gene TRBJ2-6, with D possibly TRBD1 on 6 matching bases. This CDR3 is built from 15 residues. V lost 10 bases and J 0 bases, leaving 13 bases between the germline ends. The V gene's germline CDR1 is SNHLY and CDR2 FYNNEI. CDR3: CATRTDSSGANVLTF. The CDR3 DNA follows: TGTGCCACCCGGACAGATAGCTCTGGGGCCAACGTCCTGACTTTC.

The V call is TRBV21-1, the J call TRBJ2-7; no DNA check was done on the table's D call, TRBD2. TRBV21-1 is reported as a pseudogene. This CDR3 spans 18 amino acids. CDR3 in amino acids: CASSKASSGGPSSYEQYF. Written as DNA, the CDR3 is TGTGCCAGCAGCAAAGCGTCTAGCGGGGGCCCGAGCTCCTACGAGCAGTACTTC.

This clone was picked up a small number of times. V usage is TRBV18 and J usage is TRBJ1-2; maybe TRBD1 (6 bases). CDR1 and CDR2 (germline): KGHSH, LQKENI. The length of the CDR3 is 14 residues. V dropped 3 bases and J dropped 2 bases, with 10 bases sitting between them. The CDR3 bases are TGTGCCAGCTCACCTGGCGGACAGAACTATGGCTACACCTTC. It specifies CASSPGGQNYGYTF.